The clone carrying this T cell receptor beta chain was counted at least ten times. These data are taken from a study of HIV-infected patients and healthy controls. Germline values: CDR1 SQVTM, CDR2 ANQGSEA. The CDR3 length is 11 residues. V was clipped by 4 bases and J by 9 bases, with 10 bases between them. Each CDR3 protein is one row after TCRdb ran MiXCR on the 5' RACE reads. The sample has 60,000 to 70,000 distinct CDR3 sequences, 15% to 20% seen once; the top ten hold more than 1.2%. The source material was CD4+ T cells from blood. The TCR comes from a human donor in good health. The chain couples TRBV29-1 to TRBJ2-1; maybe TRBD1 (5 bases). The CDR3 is CSVATVGEQFF. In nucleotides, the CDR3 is TGCAGCGTTGCGACAGTCGGTGAGCAGTTCTTC.